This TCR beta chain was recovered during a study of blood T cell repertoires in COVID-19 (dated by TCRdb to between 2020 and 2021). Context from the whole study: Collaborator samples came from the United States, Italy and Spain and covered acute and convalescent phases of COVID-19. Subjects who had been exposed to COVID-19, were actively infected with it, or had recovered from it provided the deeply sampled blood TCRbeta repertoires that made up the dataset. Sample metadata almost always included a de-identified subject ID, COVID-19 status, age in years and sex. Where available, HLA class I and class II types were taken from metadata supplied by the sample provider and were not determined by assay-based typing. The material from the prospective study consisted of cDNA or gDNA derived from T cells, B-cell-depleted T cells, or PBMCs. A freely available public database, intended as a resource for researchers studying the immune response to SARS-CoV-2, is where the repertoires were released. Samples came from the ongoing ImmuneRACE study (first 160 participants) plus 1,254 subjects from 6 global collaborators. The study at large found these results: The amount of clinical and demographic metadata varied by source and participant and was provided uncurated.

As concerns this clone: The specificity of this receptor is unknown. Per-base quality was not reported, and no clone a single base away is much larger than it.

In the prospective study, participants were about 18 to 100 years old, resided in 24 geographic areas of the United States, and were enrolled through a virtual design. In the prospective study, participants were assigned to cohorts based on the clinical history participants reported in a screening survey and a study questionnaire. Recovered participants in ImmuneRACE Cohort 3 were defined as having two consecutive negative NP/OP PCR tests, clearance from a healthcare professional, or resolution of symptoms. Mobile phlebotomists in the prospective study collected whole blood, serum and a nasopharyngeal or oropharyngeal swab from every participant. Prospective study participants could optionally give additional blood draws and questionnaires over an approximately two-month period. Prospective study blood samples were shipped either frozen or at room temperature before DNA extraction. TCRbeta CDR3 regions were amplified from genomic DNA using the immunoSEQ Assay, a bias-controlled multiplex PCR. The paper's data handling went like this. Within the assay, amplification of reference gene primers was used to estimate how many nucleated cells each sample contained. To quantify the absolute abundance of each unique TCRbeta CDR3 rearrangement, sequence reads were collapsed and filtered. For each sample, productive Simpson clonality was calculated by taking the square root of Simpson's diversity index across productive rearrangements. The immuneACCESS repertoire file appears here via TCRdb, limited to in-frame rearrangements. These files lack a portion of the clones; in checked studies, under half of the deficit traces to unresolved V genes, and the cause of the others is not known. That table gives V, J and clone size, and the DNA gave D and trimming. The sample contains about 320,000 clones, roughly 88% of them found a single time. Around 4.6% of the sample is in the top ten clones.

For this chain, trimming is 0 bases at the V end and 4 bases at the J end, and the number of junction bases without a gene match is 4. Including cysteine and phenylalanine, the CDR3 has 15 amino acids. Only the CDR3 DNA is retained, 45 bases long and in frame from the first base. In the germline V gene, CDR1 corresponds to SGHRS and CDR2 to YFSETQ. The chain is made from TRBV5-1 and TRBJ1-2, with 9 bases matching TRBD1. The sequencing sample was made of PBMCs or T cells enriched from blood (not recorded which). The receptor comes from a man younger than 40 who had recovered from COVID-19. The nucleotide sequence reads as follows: TGCGCCAGCAGCTTGGGGGACAGGGTCCTCTATGGCTACACCTTC. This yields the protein CASSLGDRVLYGYTF.